This entry is about one T cell receptor (beta chain). What this receptor recognizes is not known. No much larger clonotype is one base removed from it; base qualities were not supplied. CDR3 length: 15 amino acids, cysteine to phenylalanine. Just the 45-base CDR3 DNA is kept, in frame starting at base 1. The germline V and J ends show losses of 5 bases and 6 bases respectively, and no gene match explains 7 bases of the junction. CDR1 is given as LGHNA and CDR2 as YSLEER, both from the germline V gene. The sample comes from a study of blood T cells in healthy people across ages (dated by TCRdb to 2013 to 2016). Broadly, across the study: In model experiments, template switching captured roughly one uniquely barcoded TCR beta cDNA molecule for every two T cells. Four age groups were formed from the donors: young (average approximately 15 years), middle-aged (around 37), aged (about 62) and long-lived (approximately 80). To avoid experimental bias, donors of different ages were distributed randomly across sequencing lanes. To track age-related changes in TCR beta repertoire diversity, the study relied on deep sequencing normalized with unique cDNA molecular identifiers. The study analyzed two additional independent replicas of 1 million unique cDNA reads from the same blood draw for two donors, one aged 18 to 29 and one aged 80 or older. Here is what the overall study found, with its caveats: Compared with the aged group, the long-lived group had more naive CD4+ T cells, fewer expanded clones and increased TCR diversity, a pattern suggesting age selection. Observed TCR beta diversity per million T cells fell roughly linearly with age, and a significant reduction was already apparent by age about 43. Because donor CMV infection status was unknown, age-related changes in expanded clonotypes were potentially confounded. Estimates of total diversity based on one million sequenced T cells were considered lower bounds and underestimates. There was a strong correlation between observed TCR beta diversity and the percentage of naive T cells measured by flow cytometry. Because profiling used bulk unsorted PBMCs, naive and antigen-experienced compartments could not be compared conclusively.

The donors were 40 or so Caucasian individuals from Russia, aged 6 to 90 years, who were systemically healthy. Each donor gave about 10 milliliters of peripheral blood, drawn into EDTA-treated Vacutainer tubes. Ficoll-Paque density-gradient centrifugation was used to isolate PBMCs, with at least 6 million per sample. Total RNA was extracted from PBMCs with Trizol reagent, with at least 5 micrograms obtained per sample. For every donor, an aliquot of PBMCs went through flow cytometry to measure the percentages of naive CD45RAhigh/CD27high T cells. The receptor library was made with 5' RACE. The instrument was an Illumina HiSeq 2500. A second PCR of about 6 to 11 cycles was performed with a sample-barcoded 5' primer and a J-beta primer mix. A unique molecular identifier was introduced onto each TCR beta cDNA molecule by a template-switch 5' adaptor carrying 12 random nucleotides. Each sample yielded at least 2.5 million CDR3-containing paired-end reads. All of the RNA was converted into first-strand cDNA using the Mint cDNA synthesis kit, with a TRBC-specific oligonucleotide serving as the primer. All cDNA was treated with uracil-DNA glycosylase and then went through a first 18-cycle PCR with the universal primers M1SS and BC2_uni_R. The published analysis was carried out like this. Each sample was normalized by randomly selecting 1 million high-quality reads, each carrying a distinct molecular identifier. Reads with shared molecular identifiers were discarded instead of being binned into consensus sequences. MiTCR, with a Q25 quality threshold and the strictest error-elimination algorithm, was used for CDR3 identification, clonotype clustering and error correction. Lower-bound total TCR beta diversity was estimated with a nonparametric unseen species model using Euler transformation. TCRdb itself trimmed the public reads at Q25 with fastp, ran MiXCR and retained productive beta chains. Rows are combined by CDR3 protein, so each entry shows the most common genes and DNA. It is TCRdb's table, rather than the study itself, that gives the V and J calls and clone size. This sample is represented by 790,000 or so distinct CDR3 sequences; more than 35% of them were singletons. The ten most abundant clones make up about a sixth of the sample.

Rearrangement joined TRBV4-3 to TRBJ2-3; TRBD1 agrees with 11 junctional bases. The sample was blood. The source is a man at least 80 years old in good health. DNA sequence: TGCGCCAGCAGCGTCAGGGACAGGGGGGTTGATACGCAGTATTTT. The encoded protein is CASSVRDRGVDTQYF.